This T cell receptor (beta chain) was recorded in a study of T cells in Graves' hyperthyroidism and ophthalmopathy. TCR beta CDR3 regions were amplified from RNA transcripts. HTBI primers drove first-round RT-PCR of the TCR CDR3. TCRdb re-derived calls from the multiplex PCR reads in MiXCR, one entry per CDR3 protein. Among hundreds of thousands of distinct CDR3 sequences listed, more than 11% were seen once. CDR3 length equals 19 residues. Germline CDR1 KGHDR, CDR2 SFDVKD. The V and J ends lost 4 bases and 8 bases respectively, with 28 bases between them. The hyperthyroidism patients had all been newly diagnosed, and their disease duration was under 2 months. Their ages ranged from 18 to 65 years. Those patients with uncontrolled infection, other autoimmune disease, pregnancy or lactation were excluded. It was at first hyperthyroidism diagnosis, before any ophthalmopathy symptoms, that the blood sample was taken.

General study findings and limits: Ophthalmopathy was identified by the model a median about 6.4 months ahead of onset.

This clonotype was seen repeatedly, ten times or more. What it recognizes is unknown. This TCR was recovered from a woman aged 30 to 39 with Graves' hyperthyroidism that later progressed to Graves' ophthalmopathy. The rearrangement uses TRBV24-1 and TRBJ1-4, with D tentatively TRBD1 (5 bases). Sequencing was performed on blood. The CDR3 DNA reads TGTGCCACCAGTGACCGCTCCGGGCAGGGAGAGGTGGCGGGCGAAAAACTGTTTTTT. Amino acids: CATSDRSGQGEVAGEKLFF.